Listed below are T cell receptor beta chains from one sample, sequenced in a study of T cell responses to AZD1222 COVID-19 vaccine. Method: immunoSEQ multiplex PCR; TCRdb's copy keeps in-frame clones and lacks some. This sample has some 120,000 clones; 84% occur once, and the top ten carry about 25%. Source: peripheral blood, taken 28 days after the second AZD1222 dose. The origin of the receptors is an adult who received the AZD1222 COVID-19 vaccine. The CDR3 runs from the conserved cysteine through the conserved F or W. A D gene is named only where the DNA matches it firmly. Some rows have no size entry. The others give once, few or many, or a class for an expanded clone.

abundance	v_gene	j_gene	len	d_gene	CDR3nt	CDR3aa
.	TRBV2	TRBJ1-2	12	.	TGTGCCAGCAGTGGGGAAGGTCATGGCTACACCTTC	CASSGEGHGYTF
.	TRBV15	TRBJ2-4	13	TRBD2	TGTGCCACCCGAACGGGGGGGACAAACATTCAGTACTTC	CATRTGGTNIQYF
.	TRBV3-1/TRBV3-2	TRBJ1-6	16	.	TGTGCCAGCAGCCGACCCTCGGGGATCCGGAATTCACCCCTCCACTTT	CASSRPSGIRNSPLHF
.	TRBV9	TRBJ2-5	15	.	TGTGCCAGCAGCGTCGGAGGGTCCGGGCAAGAGACCCAGTACTTC	CASSVGGSGQETQYF
.	TRBV5-1	TRBJ1-1	14	TRBD1	TGCGCCAGCTCCCTTCAGGGGGACAAGACTGAAGCTTTCTTT	CASSLQGDKTEAFF
few	TRBV18	TRBJ1-4	14	TRBD1	TGTGCCAGCTCACGTGAGACAGGGGGCGAGAAACTGTTTTTT	CASSRETGGEKLFF
.	TRBV4-1	TRBJ2-3	17	.	TGCGCCAGCAGACAAGTAGGTCGCCTACGCGGCACAGATACGCAGTATTTT	CASRQVGRLRGTDTQYF
.	TRBV6-6	TRBJ1-1	12	.	TGTGCCAGCAGTGACAGGAGGGGTGAAGCTTTCTTT	CASSDRRGEAFF
.	TRBV10-3	TRBJ2-7	15	TRBD2	TGTGCCATCAGGGAACAGGATCGGGAGGACTACGAGCAGTACTTC	CAIREQDREDYEQYF
.	TRBV3-1/TRBV3-2	TRBJ1-6	14	.	TGTGCCAGCAGCCCAGGGAAGGTAGATTCACCCCTCCACTTT	CASSPGKVDSPLHF
.	TRBV5-5	TRBJ1-5	14	.	TGTGCCAGCAGCTTCGGAGGGAAGCGCGGGCCCCAGCATTTT	CASSFGGKRGPQHF
once	TRBV3-1/TRBV3-2	TRBJ1-1	14	.	TGTGCCAGCAGCCACCGGGAGCAGAACACTGAAGCTTTCTTT	CASSHREQNTEAFF
.	TRBV11-2	TRBJ1-3	14	.	TGTGCCAGCAGCGTCGGGCCATCTGGAAACACCATATATTTT	CASSVGPSGNTIYF
.	TRBV2	TRBJ1-2	11	.	TGTGCCAGCAAGAGGGAGGTTGGCTACACCTTC	CASKREVGYTF
few	TRBV2	TRBJ2-2	15	.	TGTGCCAGCACCGGAGACACGATTAACACCGGGGAGCTGTTTTTT	CASTGDTINTGELFF
.	TRBV7-8	TRBJ1-5	16	.	TGTGCCAGCAGCACCTCCGGGCTTCACCGGGATCAGCCCCAGCATTTT	CASSTSGLHRDQPQHF
few	TRBV5-1	TRBJ2-7	18	TRBD2	TGCGCCAGCACCCCACGTTCTCGGAGCGGGGGGAGCTCCTACGAGCAGTACTTC	CASTPRSRSGGSSYEQYF